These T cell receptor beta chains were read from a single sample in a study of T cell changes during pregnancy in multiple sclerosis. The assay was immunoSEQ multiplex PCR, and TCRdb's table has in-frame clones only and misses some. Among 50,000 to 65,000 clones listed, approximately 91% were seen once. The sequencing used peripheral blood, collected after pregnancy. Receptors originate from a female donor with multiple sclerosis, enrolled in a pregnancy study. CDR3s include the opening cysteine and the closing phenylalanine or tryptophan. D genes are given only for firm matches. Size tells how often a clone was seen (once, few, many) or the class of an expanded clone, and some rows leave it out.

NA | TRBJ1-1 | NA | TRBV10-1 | TGCGCCAGCAGTGGTGAGCCGTACAGTAAAGCTTTCTTT | CASSGEPYSKAFF
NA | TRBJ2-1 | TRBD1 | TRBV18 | TGTGCCAGCTCACCAGGACAGGGGACCCTCAATGAGCAGTTCTTC | CASSPGQGTLNEQFF
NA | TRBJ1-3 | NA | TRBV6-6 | TGTGCCAGCATCCCACCAATCCAGTCTGGAAACACCATATATTTT | CASIPPIQSGNTIYF
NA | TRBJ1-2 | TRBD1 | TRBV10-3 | TGTGCCATCAGGGACAGGGGGCATAATGGCTACACCTTC | CAIRDRGHNGYTF
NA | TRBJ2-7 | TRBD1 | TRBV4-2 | TGTGCCAGCAGCCAAAGGGACAGGAGTCCCGAGCAGTACTTC | CASSQRDRSPEQYF
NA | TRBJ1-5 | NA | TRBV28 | TGTGCCAGCAGCGGAGCCCCCAGCACCTATAGCAATCAGCCCCAGCATTTT | CASSGAPSTYSNQPQHF
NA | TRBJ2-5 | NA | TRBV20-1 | TGCAGTGCTAGCGAGGGGACCCAGTACTTC | CSASEGTQYF
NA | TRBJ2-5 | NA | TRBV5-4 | TGTGCCAGCAGCTTTGACACGTACGGGACCCAGTACTTC | CASSFDTYGTQYF
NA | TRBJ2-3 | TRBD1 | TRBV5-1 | TGCGCCAGCAGTCTGGGACAGGGGGCCGGGGATACGCAGTATTTT | CASSLGQGAGDTQYF
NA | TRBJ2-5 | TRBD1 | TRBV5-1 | TGCGCCAGCAGTGGACAGGGTTTGGAGACCCAGTACTTC | CASSGQGLETQYF
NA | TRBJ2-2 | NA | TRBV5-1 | TGCGCCAGCAGCCAGCGGGTAACGAACACCGGGGAGCTGTTTTTT | CASSQRVTNTGELFF
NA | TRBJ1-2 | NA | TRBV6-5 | TGTGCCAGCAGTTACGGGTTCAGGTTCGATGGCTACACCTTC | CASSYGFRFDGYTF
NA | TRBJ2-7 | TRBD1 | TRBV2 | TGTGCCAGCAAGCGGGACAGGGAGTTGGGCGAGCAGTACTTC | CASKRDRELGEQYF
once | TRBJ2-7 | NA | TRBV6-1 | TGTGCCAGCAGTGGGCGGGGCAGTTCCTACGAGCAGTACTTC | CASSGRGSSYEQYF
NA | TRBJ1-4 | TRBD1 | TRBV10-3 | TGTGCCATCGGCTACTTAGACAGGGGCGGTGAAAAACTGTTTTTT | CAIGYLDRGGEKLFF
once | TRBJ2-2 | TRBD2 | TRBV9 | TGTGCCAGCAGCGTAAGACTAGCGGGGGGCCCAACCGGGGAGCTGTTTTTT | CASSVRLAGGPTGELFF
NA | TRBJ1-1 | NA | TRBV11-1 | TGTGCCAGCAGCTTAGATACGCTTAGGGGCACTGAAGCTTTCTTT | CASSLDTLRGTEAFF
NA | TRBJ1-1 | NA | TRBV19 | TGTGCCAGTAGTGACGGGGGTTGGACTGAAGCTTTCTTT | CASSDGGWTEAFF
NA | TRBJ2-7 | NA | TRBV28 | TGTGCCAGCAGAGCGCTCAACTACGAGCAGTACTTC | CASRALNYEQYF
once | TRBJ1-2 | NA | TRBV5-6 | TGTGCCAGTCAACAGGGCAACTATGGCTACACCTTC | CASQQGNYGYTF
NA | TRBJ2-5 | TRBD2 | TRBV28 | TGTGCCAGCAGCCGCAGGGGCGGACTAGCGGGGGAGGGGACCCAGTACTTC | CASSRRGGLAGEGTQYF
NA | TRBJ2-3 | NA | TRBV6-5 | TGTGCCAGCAGTTACTCGATAGCTAGCACAGATACGCAGTATTTT | CASSYSIASTDTQYF
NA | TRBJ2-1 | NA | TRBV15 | TGTGCCACCAGCAGACATACGGGGTCCTCGTACAATGAGCAGTTCTTC | CATSRHTGSSYNEQFF
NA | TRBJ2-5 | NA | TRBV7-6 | TGTGCCAGCGGGCTTTTGACCCAAGAGACCCAGTACTTC | CASGLLTQETQYF
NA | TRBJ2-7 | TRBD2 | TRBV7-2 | TGTGCCAGCAGCCAAGTCGCGGGGATAGCGGGGACCTACGAGCAGTACTTC | CASSQVAGIAGTYEQYF
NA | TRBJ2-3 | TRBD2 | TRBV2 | TGTGCCAGCAGTGAATCTCGACTAGCGGCTAGCACAGATACGCAGTATTTT | CASSESRLAASTDTQYF
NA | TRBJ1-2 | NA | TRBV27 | TGTGCCAGCAGTTTATCCTCCGGGGTCAGTGGCTACACCTTC | CASSLSSGVSGYTF
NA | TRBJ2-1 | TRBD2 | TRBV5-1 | TGCGCCAGCAGCGCCGGGGGGGCCCGGAGCGATGAGCAGTTCTTC | CASSAGGARSDEQFF
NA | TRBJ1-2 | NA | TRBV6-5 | TGTGCCAGCAGTTACTCCCAAACAGGGTCGAGATATGGCTACACCTTC | CASSYSQTGSRYGYTF